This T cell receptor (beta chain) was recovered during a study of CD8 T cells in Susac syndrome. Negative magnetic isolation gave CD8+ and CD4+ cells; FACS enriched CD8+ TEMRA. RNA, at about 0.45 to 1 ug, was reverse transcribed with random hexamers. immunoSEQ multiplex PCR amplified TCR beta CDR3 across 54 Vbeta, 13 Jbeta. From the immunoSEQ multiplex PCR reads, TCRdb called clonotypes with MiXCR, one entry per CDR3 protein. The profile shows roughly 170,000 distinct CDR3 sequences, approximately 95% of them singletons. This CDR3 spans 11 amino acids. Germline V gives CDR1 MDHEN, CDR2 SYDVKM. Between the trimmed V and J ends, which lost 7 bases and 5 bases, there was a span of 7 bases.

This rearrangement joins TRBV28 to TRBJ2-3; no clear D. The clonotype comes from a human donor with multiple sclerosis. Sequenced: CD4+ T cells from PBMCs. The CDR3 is CASMSRDTQYF. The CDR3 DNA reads TGTGCCAGCATGTCCAGAGATACGCAGTATTTT.